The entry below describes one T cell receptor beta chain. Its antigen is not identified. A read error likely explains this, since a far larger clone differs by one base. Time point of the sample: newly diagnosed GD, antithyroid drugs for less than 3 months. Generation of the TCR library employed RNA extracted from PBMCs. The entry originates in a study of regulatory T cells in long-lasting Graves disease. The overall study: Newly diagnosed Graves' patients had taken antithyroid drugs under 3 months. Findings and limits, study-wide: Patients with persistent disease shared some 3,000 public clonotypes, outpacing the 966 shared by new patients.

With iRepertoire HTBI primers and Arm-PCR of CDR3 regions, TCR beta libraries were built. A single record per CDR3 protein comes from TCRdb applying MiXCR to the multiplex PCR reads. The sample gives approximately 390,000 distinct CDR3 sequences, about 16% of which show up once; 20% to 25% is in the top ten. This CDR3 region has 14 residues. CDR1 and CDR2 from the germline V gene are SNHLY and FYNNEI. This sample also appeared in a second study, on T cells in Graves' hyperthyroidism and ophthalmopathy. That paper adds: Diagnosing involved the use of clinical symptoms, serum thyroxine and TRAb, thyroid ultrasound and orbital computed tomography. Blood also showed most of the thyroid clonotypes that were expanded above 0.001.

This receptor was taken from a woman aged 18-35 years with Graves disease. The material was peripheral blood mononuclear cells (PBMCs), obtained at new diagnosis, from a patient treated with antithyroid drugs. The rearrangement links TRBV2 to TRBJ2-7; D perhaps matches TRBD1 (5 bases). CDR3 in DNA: TGTGCCAGCAGTTTAACAGGCTATTCCTACGAGCAGTGCTTC. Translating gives CASSLTGYSYEQCF.